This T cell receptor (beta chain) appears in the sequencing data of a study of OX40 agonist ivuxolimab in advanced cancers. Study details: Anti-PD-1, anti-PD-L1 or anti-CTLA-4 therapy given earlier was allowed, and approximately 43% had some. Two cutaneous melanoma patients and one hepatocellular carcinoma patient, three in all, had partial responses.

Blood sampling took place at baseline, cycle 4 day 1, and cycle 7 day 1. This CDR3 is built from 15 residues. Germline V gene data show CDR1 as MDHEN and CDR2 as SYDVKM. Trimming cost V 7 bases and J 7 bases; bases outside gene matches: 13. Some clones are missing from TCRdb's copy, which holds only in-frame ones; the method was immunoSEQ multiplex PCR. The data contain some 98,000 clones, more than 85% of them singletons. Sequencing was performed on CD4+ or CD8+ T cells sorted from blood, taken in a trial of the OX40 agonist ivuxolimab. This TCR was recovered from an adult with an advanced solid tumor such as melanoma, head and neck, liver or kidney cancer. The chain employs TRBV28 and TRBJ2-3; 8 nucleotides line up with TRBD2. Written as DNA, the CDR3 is TGTGCCAGCAATATCGGGGGGGATGGTGTGTATACGCAGTATTTT. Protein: CASNIGGDGVYTQYF.